This T cell receptor beta chain was identified in a study of memory CD4+ T cells and cytomegalovirus serostatus. Overall study context: Donors were healthy Belgian adults, 9 or 10 CMV seropositive and 20 to 25 seronegative. General study findings and limits: About 40% of the roughly 150 known CMV-associated TCRbeta sequences appeared in CD4+ memory. Repertoires predicted CMV serostatus with median bootstrapped AUC of 0.95.

Single viable CD3+CD4+CD8-CD45RO+ cells were sorted as the memory CD4+ T cells. Serum IgG to CMV pp150, pp28, p38 and p52 defined serostatus. Assay used: immunoSEQ multiplex PCR; TCRdb lists only in-frame clones, some missing. The sample has some 66,000 clones; roughly 76% are singletons. This CDR3 has 15 residues. Looked up from germline, CDR1 is SGHTS and CDR2 is YDEGEE. Deletions cut 1 base from V and 4 bases from J, with 12 bases between. Concerning this clone itself: Its antigen is unidentified.

The chain links TRBV5-8 to TRBJ2-1; D call uncertain. The clonotype was recovered from an adult in good health and CMV-seropositive. Sequencing was carried out using memory CD4+ T cells from blood. CDR3: CASSLPPRGYNEQFF. Written as DNA, the CDR3 is TGTGCCAGCAGCTTGCCCCCTCGTGGGTACAATGAGCAGTTCTTC. The variable domain in full, completed from reference TRBV5-8 and TRBJ2-1, reads EAGVTQSPTHLIKTRGQQATLRCSPISGHTSVYWYQQALGLGLQFLLWYDEGEERNRGNFPPRFSGRQFPNYSSELNVNALELEDSALYLCASSLPPRGYNEQFFGPGTRLTVL.